The clone carrying this T cell receptor (beta chain) was seen at least ten times. The antigen remains undetermined. The library protocol tagged individual cDNA molecules with unique molecular identifiers. TCRdb passed the 5' RACE reads through MiXCR, listing each CDR3 protein once. The sample contains 100,000 to 140,000 distinct CDR3 sequences, approximately 12% of which appear only once. The sample originates from a study of early T cells in non-severe SARS-CoV-2 infection. Regarding the study as a whole: Private and CD4 specificities were missed by VDJdb matching, skewed to anti-spike CD8.

The specimen sequenced was whole blood. The sequence was collected from an adult who was a healthcare worker with PCR-confirmed SARS-CoV-2 infection or an uninfected control (not recorded which).

DNA for the CDR3: TGTGCCAGCAGCCCGTCCCGGGGCGATGAGCAGTTCTTC. Translation gives CASSPSRGDEQFF. The chain links TRBV27 to TRBJ2-1, with D possibly being TRBD1 or TRBD2 (5 bases each). Trimming took off 6 bases at V and 8 bases at J, with 14 bases between the two ends. Germline-derived CDR1 and CDR2 are MNHEY and SMNVEV (reference sequence). CDR3 length equals 13 residues.